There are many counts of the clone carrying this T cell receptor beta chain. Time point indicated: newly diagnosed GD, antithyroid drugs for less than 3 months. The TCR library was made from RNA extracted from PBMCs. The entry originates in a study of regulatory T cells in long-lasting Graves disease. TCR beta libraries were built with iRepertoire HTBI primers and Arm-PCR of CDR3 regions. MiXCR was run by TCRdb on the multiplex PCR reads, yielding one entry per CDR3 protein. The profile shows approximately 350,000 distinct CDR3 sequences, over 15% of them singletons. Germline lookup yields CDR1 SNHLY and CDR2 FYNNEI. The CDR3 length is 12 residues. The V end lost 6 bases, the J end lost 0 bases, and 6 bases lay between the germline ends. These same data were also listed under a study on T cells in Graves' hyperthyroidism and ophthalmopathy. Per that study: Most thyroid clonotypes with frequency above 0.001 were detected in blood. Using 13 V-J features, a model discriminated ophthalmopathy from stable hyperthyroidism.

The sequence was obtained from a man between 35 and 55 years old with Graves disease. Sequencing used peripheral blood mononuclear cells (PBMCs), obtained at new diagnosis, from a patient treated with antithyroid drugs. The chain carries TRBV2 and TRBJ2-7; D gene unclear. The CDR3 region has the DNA TGTGCCAGCAGAGGAGTCTCCTACGAGCAGTACTTC. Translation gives CASRGVSYEQYF.